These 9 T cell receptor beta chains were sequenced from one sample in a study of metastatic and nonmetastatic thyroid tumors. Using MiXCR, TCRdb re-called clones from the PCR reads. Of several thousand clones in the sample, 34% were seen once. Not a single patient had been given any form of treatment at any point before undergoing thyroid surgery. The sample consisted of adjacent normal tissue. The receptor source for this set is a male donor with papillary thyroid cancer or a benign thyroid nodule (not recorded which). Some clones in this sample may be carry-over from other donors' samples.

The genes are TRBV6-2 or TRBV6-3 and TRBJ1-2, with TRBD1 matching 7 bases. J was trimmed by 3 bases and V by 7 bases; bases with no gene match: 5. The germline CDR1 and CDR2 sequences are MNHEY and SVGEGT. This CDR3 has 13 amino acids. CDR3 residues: CASTDRRDYGYTF. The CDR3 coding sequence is TGTGCCAGCACGGACAGGAGGGACTATGGCTACACCTTC.

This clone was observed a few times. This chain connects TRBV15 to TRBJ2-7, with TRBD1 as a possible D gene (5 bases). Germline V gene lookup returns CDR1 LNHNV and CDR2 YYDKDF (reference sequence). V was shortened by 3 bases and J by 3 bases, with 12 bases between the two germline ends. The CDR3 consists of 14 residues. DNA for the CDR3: TGTGCCACCAGCAGTGGGCAGGGTGACTACGAGCAGTACTTC. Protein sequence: CATSSGQGDYEQYF.

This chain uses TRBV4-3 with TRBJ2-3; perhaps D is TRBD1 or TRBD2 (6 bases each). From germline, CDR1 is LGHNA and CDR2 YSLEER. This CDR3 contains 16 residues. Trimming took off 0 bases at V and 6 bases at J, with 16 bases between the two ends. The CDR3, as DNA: TGCGCCAGCAGCCAAGATCCCGGGGGCCCGTTGGATACGCAGTATTTT. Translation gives CASSQDPGGPLDTQYF.

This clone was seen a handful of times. The CDR3 sequence: CAISEQTDTQYF. The CDR3 DNA is TGTGCCATCAGCGAACAGACAGATACGCAGTATTTT. The gene calls are TRBV10-3 and TRBJ2-3; D gene unclear. Deletions cut 6 bases from V and 3 bases from J, with 7 bases between. Germline CDR1 is ENHRY and CDR2 is SYGVKD. This CDR3 comprises 12 residues.

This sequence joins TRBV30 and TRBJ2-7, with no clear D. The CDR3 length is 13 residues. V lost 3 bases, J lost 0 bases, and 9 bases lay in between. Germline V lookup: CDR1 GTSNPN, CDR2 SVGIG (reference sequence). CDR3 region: CAWRSTSSYEQYF. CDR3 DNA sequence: TGTGCCTGGAGGAGTACGAGCTCCTACGAGCAGTACTTC.

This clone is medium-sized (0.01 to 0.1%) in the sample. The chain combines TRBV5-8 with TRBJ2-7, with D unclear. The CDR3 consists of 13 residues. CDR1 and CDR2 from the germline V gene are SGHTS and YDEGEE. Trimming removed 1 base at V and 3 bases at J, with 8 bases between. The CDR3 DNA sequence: TGTGCCAGCAGCTTGACGGGTAACTACGAGCAGTACTTC. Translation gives CASSLTGNYEQYF.

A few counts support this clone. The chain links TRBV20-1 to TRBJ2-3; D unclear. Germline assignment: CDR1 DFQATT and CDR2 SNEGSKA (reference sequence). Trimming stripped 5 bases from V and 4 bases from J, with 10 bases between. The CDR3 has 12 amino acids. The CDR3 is CSAPLWADTQYF. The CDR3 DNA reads TGCAGTGCTCCCCTATGGGCAGATACGCAGTATTTT.

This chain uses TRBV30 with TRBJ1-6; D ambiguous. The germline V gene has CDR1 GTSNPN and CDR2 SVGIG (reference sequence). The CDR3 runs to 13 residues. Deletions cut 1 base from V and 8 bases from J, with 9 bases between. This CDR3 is CAWSGGIDSPLHF. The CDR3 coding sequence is TGTGCCTGGAGTGGGGGTATTGATTCACCCCTCCACTTT.

In nucleotides, the CDR3 is TGTGCCAGCAGCCAAGAGTCTGCGGAACTCTGCTACACCTTC. It specifies CASSQESAELCYTF. The chain joins TRBV3-1 to TRBJ1-2; D uncertain. CDR3 length equals 14 residues. The germline V gene encodes CDR1 LGHDT and CDR2 YNNKEL (reference sequence). V dropped 0 bases and J dropped 9 bases, with 14 bases sitting between them.